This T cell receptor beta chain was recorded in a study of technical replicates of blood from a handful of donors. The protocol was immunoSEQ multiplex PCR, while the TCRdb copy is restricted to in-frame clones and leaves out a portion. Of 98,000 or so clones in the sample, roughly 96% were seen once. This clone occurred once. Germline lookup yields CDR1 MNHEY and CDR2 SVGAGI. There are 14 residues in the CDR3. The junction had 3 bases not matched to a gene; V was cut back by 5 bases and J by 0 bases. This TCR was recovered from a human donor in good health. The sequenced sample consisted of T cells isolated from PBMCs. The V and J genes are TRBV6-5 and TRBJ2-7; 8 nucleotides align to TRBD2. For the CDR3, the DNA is TGTGCCAGCAGTACTAGCGGCCACTCCTACGAGCAGTACTTC. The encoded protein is CASSTSGHSYEQYF.